The 18 T cell receptor beta chains listed next were all sequenced from one sample in a study of blood T cell repertoires in COVID-19 (dated by TCRdb to 2018 to 2021). Receptors were amplified or captured by the immunoSEQ multiplex PCR assay. Entries here come from immuneACCESS through TCRdb and include only in-frame sequences with V and J called. Some clones fail to appear in such tables; in the studies checked, an unresolved V gene covers under half of the shortfall, and the cause of the remainder is unknown. A total of some 670,000 clones appear in this sample, more than 80% of them only once. The ten top clones hold around 0.3% of the sample. Sequenced input: peripheral blood. These receptor sequences come from a woman aged 18-29 years with acute or convalescent COVID-19.

CDR3 coding DNA: TGTGCCAGCACCCTGGACCCCAGGGCATATAACTATGGCTACACCTTC. This codes for CASTLDPRAYNYGYTF. J is TRBJ1-2 and V is TRBV7-2; D might be TRBD1 (5 bases). The CDR3 length is 16 residues. Germline V lookup: CDR1 SGHTA, CDR2 FQGNSA. The ends were cut back, 7 bases at V and 1 base at J, with 19 bases in the middle.

The chain is built from TRBV6-6 and TRBJ1-3; D possibly corresponds to TRBD1 (6 bases). V lost 5 bases and J lost 0, with 17 bases in between. The CDR3 contains 17 residues. In germline, CDR1 is MNHNY, CDR2 SVGAGI (reference sequence). The CDR3 DNA follows: TGTGCCAGCAGTCCCGTAGGACAGATTCTCTCTGGAAACACCATATATTTT. Amino acid sequence: CASSPVGQILSGNTIYF.

This chain joins TRBV5-1 and TRBJ1-5; D call uncertain. V gave up 0 bases and J gave up 1 base, with 11 bases separating them. Germline assignment: CDR1 SGHRS and CDR2 YFSETQ. The CDR3 consists of 16 residues. The CDR3 loop reads CASSLEASGSNQPQHF. The CDR3 nucleotides are TGCGCCAGCAGCTTGGAGGCCAGCGGAAGCAATCAGCCCCAGCATTTT. Variable domain in full (rest from reference TRBV5-1 and TRBJ1-5): KAGVTQTPRYLIKTRGQQVTLSCSPISGHRSVSWYQQTPGQGLQFLFEYFSETQRNKGNFPGRFSGRQFSNSRSEMNVSTLELGDSALYLCASSLEASGSNQPQHFGDGTRLSIL.

V and J are TRBV6-5 and TRBJ1-3; a weak D match, TRBD1 (6 bases). V lost 2 bases and J lost 4, with 12 bases in between. CDR3 size: 15 residues. Germline V CDR1 and CDR2: MNHEY, SVGAGI. CDR3 in amino acids: CASSYGRGGGNTIYF. CDR3 coding DNA: TGTGCCAGCAGTTACGGGAGGGGGGGAGGAAACACCATATATTTT.

This clone was counted once. The V gene is TRBV4-3, the J gene TRBJ1-1, with D possibly being TRBD1 (6 bases). Per the germline V gene, CDR1 is LGHNA and CDR2 is YSLEER. The V end was cut by 0 bases, the J end by 4 bases, with 12 bases between. The CDR3 loop spans 15 amino acids. CDR3: CASSQDRAGATEAFF. CDR3 nucleotides: TGCGCCAGCAGCCAAGATCGAGCAGGGGCCACTGAAGCTTTCTTT.

The V gene is TRBV24-1, the J gene TRBJ2-1, with TRBD2 matching 7 bases. The CDR3 spans 17 residues. V lost 0 bases, J lost 4 bases, and 8 bases stayed unmatched. Germline V CDR1 and CDR2: KGHDR, SFDVKD. As DNA, the CDR3 is TGTGCCACCAGTGATTTGTCAGCCACTAGCGCGTACAATGAGCAGTTCTTC. As protein: CATSDLSATSAYNEQFF.

V is TRBV7-9 and J is TRBJ1-2, with D possibly matching TRBD1 (5 bases). V was trimmed by 2 bases and J by 8 bases, leaving 15 bases between them. Per germline, CDR1 SEHNR and CDR2 FQNEAQ (reference sequence). The CDR3 length is 14 residues. CDR3 protein: CASSLTPPRGGYTF. In DNA form, the CDR3 reads TGTGCCAGCAGCTTAACGCCACCGCGGGGCGGCTACACCTTC. Combining the CDR3 with reference TRBV7-9 and TRBJ1-2 gives the whole variable domain DTGVSQNPRHKITKRGQNVTFRCDPISEHNRLYWYRQTLGQGPEFLTYFQNEAQLEKSRLLSDRFSAERPKGSFSTLEIQRTEQGDSAMYLCASSLTPPRGGYTFGSGTRLTVV.

The V gene is TRBV12-3 or TRBV12-4, the J gene TRBJ2-1; tentatively, D is TRBD1 (6 bases). The V gene lost 6 bases and the J gene lost 9 bases, with 12 bases spanning the gap. The CDR3 covers 12 residues. CDR3 nucleotides: TGTGCCAGCAGCCGGGGACAATTTGAGCAGTTCTTC. Translating it yields CASSRGQFEQFF.

This clone was observed a handful of times. The genes are TRBV7-8 and TRBJ2-7; TRBD1 is a possible D gene (6 bases). V was shortened by 5 bases and J by 0 bases, with 17 bases between the two germline ends. Germline CDR1 is SGHVS and CDR2 is FQNEAQ. This CDR3 region has 16 residues. The CDR3 is CASSPPGTLSSYEQYF. DNA of the CDR3: TGTGCCAGCAGCCCACCCGGGACACTTAGCTCCTACGAGCAGTACTTC. The full variable domain, its missing parts supplied by reference TRBV7-8 and TRBJ2-7, is GAGVSQSPRYKVAKRGQDVALRCDPISGHVSLFWYQQALGQGPEFLTYFQNEAQLDKSGLPSDRFFAERPEGSVSTLKIQRTQQEDSAVYLCASSPPGTLSSYEQYFGPGTRLTVT.

V is TRBV5-5 and J is TRBJ2-7, with D unclear. CDR3 length: 13 residues. Trimming cost V 0 bases and J 4 bases, with 8 bases left between them. CDR1 SGHKS and CDR2 YYEKEE come from the germline V gene (reference sequence). In DNA, the CDR3 is TGTGCCAGCAGCTTGGGTGCCGGTTACGAGCAGTACTTC. Amino acid sequence: CASSLGAGYEQYF.

The V call is TRBV7-2, the J call TRBJ1-5; D gene ambiguous. This CDR3 is 14 amino acids long. V lost 1 base and J 6 bases, leaving 10 bases between the germline ends. The V gene's germline CDR1 is SGHTA and CDR2 FQGNSA. The CDR3: CASSLVGFGQPQHF. The CDR3 DNA is TGTGCCAGCAGCTTAGTCGGGTTCGGTCAGCCCCAGCATTTT.

The CDR3 sequence: CASEVPGQGTYGYTF. In DNA form, the CDR3 reads TGTGCCAGTGAAGTTCCGGGACAGGGCACCTATGGCTACACCTTC. The chain combines TRBV19 with TRBJ1-2; TRBD1 matches at 9 bases. The CDR3 is made up of 15 amino acids. The V segment lost 8 bases and the J segment 4 bases; nucleotides outside the gene matches: 11. Germline CDR1 is LNHDA and CDR2 is SQIVND (reference sequence).

The DNA of the CDR3 is TGTGCCTGGAGTGCTAAGAGAGTACAGCCCCAGCATTTT. This translates into CAWSAKRVQPQHF. This chain links TRBV30 with TRBJ1-5; no firm D call. The V gene lost 1 base and the J gene lost 7 bases, with 11 bases spanning the gap. The CDR3 consists of 13 residues. CDR1 and CDR2 (germline): GTSNPN, SVGIG (reference sequence).

This clone showed up just once. This chain uses TRBV3-1 (or the pseudogene TRBV3-2) with TRBJ1-1; D not certain. Per the germline V gene, CDR1 is LGHDT and CDR2 is YNNKEL (reference sequence). Trimming removed 0 bases from V and 0 bases from J, with 8 bases in between. This CDR3 is 15 amino acids long. CDR3 protein: CASSQDGLMNTEAFF. As DNA, the CDR3 is TGTGCCAGCAGCCAAGATGGGCTTATGAACACTGAAGCTTTCTTT.

This chain links TRBV2 with TRBJ2-1; D gene uncertain. Per the germline V gene, CDR1 is SNHLY and CDR2 is FYNNEI. The CDR3 spans 15 residues. The ends were cut back, 7 bases at V and 1 base at J, with 14 bases in the middle. The CDR3 coding sequence is TGTGCCAGCAAACTATATGGGTCTTCCTACAATGAGCAGTTCTTC. This encodes CASKLYGSSYNEQFF.

The rearrangement links TRBV4-2 to TRBJ2-1; D gene unclear. The CDR3 is 16 residues long. With 1 base removed from V and 0 bases from J, the gap between germline ends came to 10 bases. The V gene's germline CDR1 is LGHNA and CDR2 YNFKEQ. The CDR3 coding sequence is TGTGCCAGCAGCCAAGGGGCAGGCCGCTCCTACAATGAGCAGTTCTTC. Its protein is CASSQGAGRSYNEQFF.

The chain joins TRBV28 to TRBJ1-2; D is uncertain. CDR1 is MDHEN and CDR2 is SYDVKM in the germline V gene. V lost 7 bases, J lost 8 bases, and 23 bases lay in between. This CDR3 has 15 amino acids. The DNA of the CDR3 is TGTGCCAGCACCCCCGCGGGCTCCCCAAGTCGGGGCTACACCTTC. Translating gives CASTPAGSPSRGYTF.

This chain uses TRBV6-6 with TRBJ1-5; 7 bases fit TRBD1. After removal of 5 bases from V and 4 bases from J, the junction contained 14 bases not matched to a gene. Germline-derived CDR1 and CDR2 are MNHNY and SVGAGI (reference sequence). The CDR3 length is 17 residues. The CDR3 sequence is CASSPQPRDRRNQPQHF. The CDR3 DNA reads TGTGCCAGCAGTCCCCAGCCCCGGGACAGAAGGAATCAGCCCCAGCATTTT.